The 16 T cell receptor beta chains below were found in one sample sequenced in a study of blood T cell repertoires in COVID-19. Sequencing used immunoSEQ multiplex PCR; TCRdb keeps in-frame clones, though not all of them. The data show 250,000 to 300,000 clones, 91% seen once. The sequenced sample consisted of peripheral blood. The receptors come from a woman aged 25 to 45 with COVID-19, enrolled during active disease.

The V call is TRBV28, the J call TRBJ1-5; TRBD1 might be the D (6 bases). This CDR3 has 17 residues. The V end was cut by 4 bases, the J end by 0 bases, with 16 bases between. CDR1 is MDHEN and CDR2 is SYDVKM in the germline V gene. CDR3 sequence (DNA): TGTGCCAGCAGTTCGGCCGGGGGGGGCTATAGCAATCAGCCCCAGCATTTT. Translated, it gives CASSSAGGGYSNQPQHF.

The chain links TRBV6-6 to TRBJ2-7, with 11 nucleotides matching TRBD1. Germline trimming cut 2 bases from V and 5 bases from J; bases unmatched to any gene: 8. This CDR3 is 16 amino acids long. Germline assignment: CDR1 MNHNY and CDR2 SVGAGI (reference sequence). CDR3 nucleotide sequence: TGTGCCAGCAGTTACATTACCGGGACAGGGGGACACGAGCAGTACTTC. Translating gives CASSYITGTGGHEQYF.

In DNA, the CDR3 is TGCGCCAGCAGCCCAGGGGGGCTGATGAACACTGAAGCTTTCTTT. Translated, it gives CASSPGGLMNTEAFF. The V and J genes are TRBV5-1 and TRBJ1-1, with 7 bases fitting TRBD1. In germline, CDR1 is SGHRS, CDR2 YFSETQ. The ends lost 4 bases at V and 0 bases at J; junction bases unmatched: 6. The CDR3 contains 15 residues. The full variable domain, completed using reference TRBV5-1 and TRBJ1-1, is KAGVTQTPRYLIKTRGQQVTLSCSPISGHRSVSWYQQTPGQGLQFLFEYFSETQRNKGNFPGRFSGRQFSNSRSEMNVSTLELGDSALYLCASSPGGLMNTEAFFGQGTRLTVV.

The CDR3 bases are TGCGCCAGCAGCATACTAGCGGGAGGAACCGACGAGCAGTACTTC. Protein sequence: CASSILAGGTDEQYF. The chain links TRBV5-1 to TRBJ2-7; 12 positions match TRBD2. V dropped 4 bases and J dropped 5; count of bases not matched to a gene: 7. Per the germline V gene, CDR1 is SGHRS and CDR2 is YFSETQ. CDR3 size: 15 residues.

The sample holds one count of this clone. V and J are TRBV10-3 and TRBJ2-1, with TRBD2 identical over 15 bases. V lost 2 bases to trimming and J lost 0 bases; unmatched junction nucleotides: 8. The V gene's germline CDR1 is ENHRY and CDR2 SYGVKD. CDR3 length: 20 amino acids. CDR3 sequence (DNA): TGTGCCATCAGTGAGGGGACTAGCGGGAGGCCCTGGGGCTCCTACAATGAGCAGTTCTTC. Translated, it gives CAISEGTSGRPWGSYNEQFF.

V gene TRBV28 combines with J gene TRBJ2-3, with 9 bases matching TRBD2. Germline CDR1 and CDR2: MDHEN and SYDVKM. This CDR3 contains 17 residues. V dropped 8 bases and J dropped 0; count of bases not matched to a gene: 12. This CDR3 reads CASSQGLAGISTDTQYF. DNA of the CDR3: TGTGCCAGCTCCCAGGGGCTAGCGGGGATTAGCACAGATACGCAGTATTTT.

In its sample, this clone was seen once. The genes are TRBV6-5 and TRBJ2-5, with TRBD1 matching 11 bases. CDR1 is MNHEY, CDR2 SVGAGI, per germline. V lost 5 bases and J lost 5; bases outside the gene matches: 4. The CDR3 runs to 14 residues. The CDR3 sequence: CASSTDRGLETQYF. DNA for the CDR3: TGTGCCAGCAGTACGGACAGGGGGCTGGAGACCCAGTACTTC.

The CDR3 nucleotides are TGCGCCAGCAGCTTCGGGGCCGGGGAGCTGTTTTTT. Its translation is CASSFGAGELFF. The chain has TRBV5-1 and TRBJ2-2; TRBD2 might be the D (5 bases). The CDR3 totals 12 residues. The germline gives CDR1 SGHRS, CDR2 YFSETQ. The V end lost 2 bases, the J end lost 6 bases, and 5 bases lay between the germline ends.

The chain joins TRBV14 to TRBJ1-3; weak D call: TRBD1 (6 bases). V lost 4 bases and J lost 0, with 13 bases in between. This CDR3 comprises 16 residues. CDR1 is SGHDN and CDR2 is FVKESK in the germline V gene. The CDR3 loop reads CASSPPGTTSGNTIYF. CDR3 bases: TGTGCCAGCAGCCCCCCTGGGACAACCTCTGGAAACACCATATATTTT.

The J gene is TRBJ1-6, the V gene TRBV27, with 9 nucleotides matching TRBD1. Trimming took 0 bases from V and 7 from J; bases not matched to a gene: 4. The CDR3 is 16 residues long. Germline assignment: CDR1 MNHEY and CDR2 SMNVEV (reference sequence). The DNA of the CDR3 is TGTGCCAGCAGTTTATCAGGGACAGGGAGAAATTCACCCCTCCACTTT. Amino acid sequence: CASSLSGTGRNSPLHF.

The genes are TRBV2 and TRBJ2-7; 9 bases agree with TRBD1. CDR3 length: 13 residues. V lost 7 bases, J lost 5 bases, and 6 bases stayed unmatched. CDR1 and CDR2 (germline): SNHLY, FYNNEI. CDR3 loop: CASIMDRGHEQYF. CDR3 DNA sequence: TGTGCCAGCATAATGGACAGGGGCCACGAGCAGTACTTC.

This chain connects TRBV3-1 (or the pseudogene TRBV3-2) to TRBJ1-1; 9 bases line up with TRBD1. J gave up 8 bases and V 3 bases, and 10 bases lay outside the gene matches. This CDR3 comprises 15 residues. Germline V gene sequence: CDR1 LGHDT, CDR2 YNNKEL (reference sequence). CDR3 protein: CASSHLGTGSYEAFF. The CDR3 DNA is TGTGCCAGCAGCCACTTGGGGACAGGGAGCTACGAAGCTTTCTTT.

This sequence joins TRBV7-8 and TRBJ2-5; a weak D match, TRBD1 (5 bases). The CDR3 length is 15 residues. Trimming took 3 bases from V and 3 from J, leaving 14 bases between them. The germline CDR1 and CDR2 sequences are SGHVS and FQNEAQ. CDR3 residues: CASSFSRQLKETQYF. As DNA, the CDR3 is TGTGCCAGCAGCTTTTCTCGACAGCTGAAAGAGACCCAGTACTTC.

This chain links TRBV27 with TRBJ2-1; 7 bases line up with TRBD2. Germline loops: CDR1 MNHEY, CDR2 SMNVEV (reference sequence). J was trimmed by 0 bases and V by 4 bases; bases with no gene match: 3. The CDR3 totals 15 residues. CDR3 bases: TGTGCCAGCAGTTATGGCGGGAGCTCCTACAATGAGCAGTTCTTC. Translating it yields CASSYGGSSYNEQFF.

The V gene is TRBV11-2, the J gene TRBJ2-7, with D tentatively TRBD2 (5 bases). In germline, CDR1 is SGHAT, CDR2 FQNNGV. There are 15 residues in the CDR3. Trimming removed 3 bases at V and 6 bases at J, with 18 bases between. In DNA form, the CDR3 reads TGTGCCAGCAGCTTGGAGGCGTCTATAAAGGGCGAGCAGTACTTC. It codes for CASSLEASIKGEQYF.

CDR3 amino acids: CASSLAADNQPQHF. In DNA form, the CDR3 reads TGTGCCAGCAGCTTGGCGGCAGATAATCAGCCCCAGCATTTT. The rearrangement joins TRBV11-2 to TRBJ1-5; D unclear. The germline V gene encodes CDR1 SGHAT and CDR2 FQNNGV. CDR3 length equals 14 residues. Trimming took off 3 bases at V and 4 bases at J, with 10 bases between the two ends.